A single sample gave rise to the 18 T cell receptor beta chains below, sequenced in a study of vaccination effects on CD4 cells after COVID-19 (dated by TCRdb to the early 2020s). In the ViraFEST assay, PBMC were stimulated with viral peptide pools, and antigen-specific CD4+ T cell clonotypes were then identified by expansion using TCR sequencing. After 10 days of culture, CD4+ T cells were isolated with the EasySep CD4+ T cell isolation kit. Two doses of either the BNT162b2 or the mRNA-1273 mRNA SARS-CoV-2 vaccine were administered to participants. The method behind the library was the immunoSEQ multiplex PCR assay. Imported from immuneACCESS, the table was reduced by TCRdb to in-frame sequences with V and J called. These copies leave out some clones; in studies compared against another copy, an unresolved V gene accounts for under half, and the cause of the remainder is not known. Counted in this sample were about 27,000 clones; 83% of them appeared once. 1.4% of the sample goes to the ten largest clones.

These TCRs are of unknown antigen specificity. The sequenced sample was CD4+ T cells from PBMCs cultured with HCoV-NL63 spike peptides, obtained after COVID-19 vaccination. Interpreted using the paper, the cell subset or site label stands for: HCoV-NL63 spike overlapping peptide pool stimulation. The receptors stem from a human donor who received a COVID-19 vaccine. Some clones in this sample may be carry-over from other donors' samples.

The genes are TRBV5-5 and TRBJ2-2; no firm D call. The CDR3 totals 16 residues. From germline, CDR1 is SGHKS and CDR2 YYEKEE (reference sequence). Between the trimmed V and J ends, which lost 3 bases and 2 bases, there was a span of 14 bases. This CDR3 reads CASSSPAQINTGELFF. The DNA of the CDR3 is TGTGCCAGCAGCTCCCCGGCACAGATAAACACCGGGGAGCTGTTTTTT.

V gene TRBV28 combines with J gene TRBJ2-4, with a weak D call TRBD2 (6 bases). Germline CDR1 reads MDHEN; CDR2 reads SYDVKM. This CDR3 comprises 14 residues. V lost 5 bases, J lost 1 base, and 9 bases lay in between. The CDR3 sequence is CASSLGGAKNIQYF. In DNA, the CDR3 is TGTGCCAGCAGTCTGGGGGGTGCCAAAAACATTCAGTACTTC. The whole variable domain, remainder taken from reference TRBV28 and TRBJ2-4, is DVKVTQSSRYLVKRTGEKVFLECVQDMDHENMFWYRQDPGLGLRLIYFSYDVKMKEKGDIPEGYSVSREKKERFSLILESASTNQTSMYLCASSLGGAKNIQYFGAGTRLSVL.

The rearrangement links TRBV5-6 to TRBJ2-3; no clear D. Germline V gene data show CDR1 as SGHDT and CDR2 as YYEEEE. The CDR3 loop spans 14 amino acids. The V gene lost 2 bases and the J gene lost 4 bases, with 11 bases spanning the gap. CDR3 loop: CASSFKGSADTQYF. CDR3 nucleotide sequence: TGTGCCAGCAGCTTTAAGGGAAGCGCAGATACGCAGTATTTT. The variable domain in full, completed from reference TRBV5-6 and TRBJ2-3, reads DAGVTQSPTHLIKTRGQQVTLRCSPKSGHDTVSWYQQALGQGPQFIFQYYEEEERQRGNFPDRFSGHQFPNYSSELNVNALLLGDSALYLCASSFKGSADTQYFGPGTRLTVL.

This chain connects TRBV7-3 to TRBJ2-6, with D perhaps assigned TRBD1 or TRBD2 (5 bases each). Germline CDR1 and CDR2: SGHTA and FQGTGA. V was shortened by 5 bases and J by 2 bases, with 13 bases between the two germline ends. The CDR3 runs to 16 residues. CDR3 sequence: CASSPPGGTGANVLTF. CDR3 sequence (DNA): TGTGCCAGCAGCCCCCCTGGGGGAACTGGGGCCAACGTCCTGACTTTC.

J is TRBJ2-3 and V is TRBV6-5; unclear D gene. Germline-derived CDR1 and CDR2 are MNHEY and SVGAGI. The ends were cut back, 1 base at V and 4 bases at J, with 12 bases in the middle. The CDR3 is made up of 15 amino acids. CDR3 region: CASSYLGSGPDTQYF. The CDR3 region has the DNA TGTGCCAGCAGTTACTTGGGCTCTGGGCCAGATACGCAGTATTTT.

This clone was detected only a few times. The chain links TRBV4-2 to TRBJ1-2; D is undetermined. The CDR3 runs 15 residues. Germline CDR1 and CDR2: LGHNA and YNFKEQ. V lost 1 base and J lost 8, with 17 bases in between. CDR3 bases: TGTGCCAGCAGCCAAGGGTGGCAGCTCCTCCGCGGCTACACCTTC. Translating it yields CASSQGWQLLRGYTF.

The rearrangement uses TRBV7-9 and TRBJ1-1, with D maybe TRBD1 (5 bases). V was cut by 0 bases and J by 3 bases, with 20 bases left in between. The CDR3 contains 18 residues. The V gene's germline CDR1 is SEHNR and CDR2 FQNEAQ (reference sequence). The CDR3 region has the DNA TGTGCCAGCAGCTTAGCGCCGAAGTTATTACAGGTCCACACTGAAGCTTTCTTT. Encoded protein: CASSLAPKLLQVHTEAFF.

V is TRBV7-9 and J is TRBJ2-7, with D tentatively TRBD2 (7 bases). V was trimmed by 0 bases and J by 4 bases, leaving 13 bases between them. The germline CDR1 and CDR2 sequences are SEHNR and FQNEAQ (reference sequence). This CDR3 spans 15 amino acids. The CDR3 sequence: CASSLAGGPLYEQYV. DNA of the CDR3: TGTGCCAGCAGCTTAGCCGGGGGGCCTCTTTACGAGCAGTACGTC.

This sequence joins TRBV19 and TRBJ1-3; no clear D gene. The V end was cut by 5 bases, the J end by 0 bases, with 11 bases between. In germline, CDR1 is LNHDA, CDR2 SQIVND (reference sequence). The CDR3 spans 15 residues. This CDR3 reads CASSSRRHSGNTIYF. CDR3 bases: TGTGCCAGTAGTTCCCGACGGCACTCTGGAAACACCATATATTTT.

This chain links TRBV18 with TRBJ1-6; D not resolved. The germline gives CDR1 KGHSH, CDR2 LQKENI. V lost 3 bases, J lost 7 bases, and 7 bases lay in between. The CDR3 loop spans 13 amino acids. In DNA, the CDR3 is TGTGCCAGCTCACCCAGACGGAATTCACCCCTCCACTTT. This sequence encodes CASSPRRNSPLHF.

The V gene is TRBV6-1, the J gene TRBJ1-6; D is ambiguous. Trimming removed 4 bases at V and 9 bases at J, with 19 bases between. This CDR3 region has 16 residues. The germline V gene has CDR1 MNHNS and CDR2 SASEGT. CDR3 DNA: TGTGCCAGCAGTGCGACCTACGAGTTCTTGGGTTCACCCCTCCACTTT. It codes for CASSATYEFLGSPLHF.

This clone appeared once. The rearrangement links TRBV6-4 to TRBJ2-7; possibly TRBD2 for D (6 bases). The V gene lost 0 bases and the J gene lost 2 bases, with 14 bases spanning the gap. Germline V CDR1 and CDR2: MRHNA, SNTAGT. The CDR3 extends over 16 amino acids. The DNA of the CDR3 is TGTGCCAGCAGTGACTCTTTTGGAGGGAGGACCTACGAGCAGTACGTC. Its translation is CASSDSFGGRTYEQYV.

The chain has TRBV9 and TRBJ1-2; 9 bases align to TRBD1. Germline V gene lookup returns CDR1 SGDLS and CDR2 YYNGEE. V trimming: 3 bases; J trimming: 6 bases; junction bases outside the gene matches: 12. There are 16 residues in the CDR3. CDR3 coding DNA: TGTGCCAGCAGCGAAACTCCAAACAGGGGGCCTAATGGCTACACCTTC. Its translation: CASSETPNRGPNGYTF.

V and J are TRBV6-5 and TRBJ1-5, with a weak D call TRBD1 (5 bases). CDR3 length equals 15 residues. Germline loops: CDR1 MNHEY, CDR2 SVGAGI. V lost 6 bases and J lost 2, with 14 bases in between. The CDR3 DNA sequence: TGTGCCAGCAGGGGCCCAGGGAATGGCAATCAGCCCCAGCATTTT. It is translated as CASRGPGNGNQPQHF.

V usage is TRBV7-2 and J usage is TRBJ1-3; D is undetermined. Germline V gene sequence: CDR1 SGHTA, CDR2 FQGNSA. This CDR3 comprises 13 residues. With 2 bases removed from V and 1 base from J, the gap between germline ends came to 3 bases. CDR3 nucleotide sequence: TGTGCCAGCAGCTTAATTTCTGGAAACACCATATATTTT. Its protein is CASSLISGNTIYF.

This chain uses TRBV30 with TRBJ1-5, with TRBD1 matching 7 bases. Per germline, CDR1 GTSNPN and CDR2 SVGIG (reference sequence). Trimming took 3 bases from V and 4 from J; bases not matched to a gene: 6. This CDR3 has 14 residues. CDR3 protein: CAWRYRGNNQPQHF. CDR3 DNA: TGTGCCTGGAGGTACAGGGGCAATAATCAGCCCCAGCATTTT.

The chain couples TRBV7-2 to TRBJ2-3; maybe TRBD1 (6 bases). CDR3 size: 13 residues. V was clipped by 6 bases and J by 2 bases, with 9 bases between them. The germline CDR1 and CDR2 sequences are SGHTA and FQGNSA. The DNA for the CDR3 is TGTGCCAGCAGTAACAGGGCCACAGATACGCAGTATTTT. Amino acids: CASSNRATDTQYF.

The chain links TRBV5-1 to TRBJ2-3; TRBD2 matches 8 bases. Germline-derived CDR1 and CDR2 are SGHRS and YFSETQ. V lost 1 base and J lost 2; bases outside the gene matches: 3. The CDR3 has 15 amino acids. CDR3 bases: TGCGCCAGCAGCTTGAGGCGGGGGGCCACAGATACGCAGTATTTT. Amino acids: CASSLRRGATDTQYF.